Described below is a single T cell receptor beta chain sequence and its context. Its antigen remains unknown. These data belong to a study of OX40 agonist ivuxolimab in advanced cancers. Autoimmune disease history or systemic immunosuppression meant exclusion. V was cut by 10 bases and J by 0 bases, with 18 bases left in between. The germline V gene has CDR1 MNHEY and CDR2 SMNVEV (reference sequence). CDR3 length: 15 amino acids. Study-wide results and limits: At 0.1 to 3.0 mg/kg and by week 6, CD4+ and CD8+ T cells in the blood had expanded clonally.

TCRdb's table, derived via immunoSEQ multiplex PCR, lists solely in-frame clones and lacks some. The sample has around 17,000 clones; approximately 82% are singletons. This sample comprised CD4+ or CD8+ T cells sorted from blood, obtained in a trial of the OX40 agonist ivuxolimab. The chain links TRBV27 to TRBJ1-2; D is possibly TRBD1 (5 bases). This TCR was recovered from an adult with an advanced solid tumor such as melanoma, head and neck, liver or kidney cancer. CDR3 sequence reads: CATHAPGRANYGYTF. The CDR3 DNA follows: TGTGCCACCCACGCCCCAGGGAGAGCTAACTATGGCTACACCTTC.